This record covers a single TCR beta chain. Its antigen is not known. The data derive from a study of regulatory T cells in long-lasting Graves disease. In building TCR beta libraries, iRepertoire HTBI primers were used together with Arm-PCR of CDR3 regions. TCRdb re-analysed the multiplex PCR reads in MiXCR, keeping a single row per CDR3 protein. The data show approximately 210,000 distinct CDR3 sequences, approximately 20% seen once. Time point described: newly diagnosed GD, antithyroid drugs for less than 3 months. Isolated PBMC RNA provided the starting material for the TCR library. Study outcomes and limitations: With persistent disease, TRBV28, TRBJ1-2 and TRBJ2-5 were the favored segments. Limited samples may have lowered accuracy.

The CDR3 is made up of 14 amino acids. The V and J ends lost 0 bases and 2 bases respectively, with 9 bases between them. Per the germline V gene, CDR1 is SQVTM and CDR2 is ANQGSEA. The receptor was isolated from a female donor with Graves disease. The rearrangement uses TRBV29-1 and TRBJ2-3; D is undetermined. The sample here was peripheral blood mononuclear cells (PBMCs), taken at new diagnosis, from a patient treated with antithyroid drugs. CDR3: CSVEDSQHTDTQYF. Here the CDR3 DNA reads TGCAGCGTTGAAGACAGCCAGCACACAGATACGCAGTATTTT.